Following are 14 T cell receptor beta chains from one sample sequenced in a study of cytomegalovirus exposure and HLA in healthy donors. This PCR relied on a set of 60 Vbeta primers and 13 Jbeta primers. Clones were sequenced by immunoSEQ multiplex PCR, and TCRdb holds only the in-frame ones, with some missing. Its listing shows 180,000 or so clones. Material: PBMCs. The receptor source for this set is a boy aged 5-17 years in good health and CMV-seronegative.

The chain links TRBV18 to TRBJ2-7; 9 bases align to TRBD1. Per germline, CDR1 KGHSH and CDR2 LQKENI. The CDR3 spans 16 residues. J gave up 4 bases and V 4 bases, and 11 bases lay outside the gene matches. The CDR3 region has the DNA TGTGCCAGCTCACGCCAACCGGGACAGGGAGGGTACGAGCAGTACTTC. This gives the protein CASSRQPGQGGYEQYF.

The V gene is TRBV11-2, the J gene TRBJ1-6, with a tentative D call TRBD1 (5 bases). This CDR3 is built from 15 residues. The ends were cut back, 4 bases at V and 6 bases at J, with 13 bases in the middle. The V gene's germline CDR1 is SGHAT and CDR2 FQNNGV. The CDR3 loop reads CASSSLPQGNSPLHF. As DNA, the CDR3 is TGTGCCAGCAGCTCCCTCCCGCAGGGTAATTCACCCCTCCACTTT.

The V gene is TRBV5-6, the J gene TRBJ1-2, with D tentatively TRBD1 (6 bases). This CDR3 region has 12 residues. The V end was cut by 4 bases, the J end by 8 bases, with 12 bases between. Germline-derived CDR1 and CDR2 are SGHDT and YYEEEE. The CDR3 DNA sequence: TGTGCCAGCAGCCCGACAGGTATGGGCTACACCTTC. It encodes CASSPTGMGYTF.

V and J are TRBV4-1 and TRBJ1-5; D unclear. V was clipped by 6 bases and J by 7 bases, with 16 bases between them. There are 14 residues in the CDR3. Germline CDR1 and CDR2: MGHRA and YSYEKL. The CDR3 sequence: CASSLAQVVQPQHF. In nucleotides, the CDR3 is TGCGCCAGCAGTCTTGCCCAGGTTGTGCAGCCCCAGCATTTT.

The rearrangement uses TRBV14 and TRBJ1-1; weak D call: TRBD1 (6 bases). V lost 3 bases and J lost 6, with 14 bases in between. The germline V gene has CDR1 SGHDN and CDR2 FVKESK. The CDR3 totals 14 residues. CDR3 DNA sequence: TGTGCCAGCAGCCAGATACAGGGTGTGGCTGAAGCTTTCTTT. Its translation is CASSQIQGVAEAFF.

V usage is TRBV7-8 and J usage is TRBJ2-3; 9 bases map to TRBD2. The CDR3 is 17 residues long. CDR1 is SGHVS, CDR2 FQNEAQ, per germline. The J segment lost 3 bases and the V segment lost 1 base, leaving 8 bases of the junction unmatched. In nucleotides, the CDR3 is TGTGCCAGCAGCTTAGGCCGTGCGGGGGGGCCGACAGATACGCAGTATTTT. Its protein product is CASSLGRAGGPTDTQYF.

The chain uses TRBV19 and TRBJ2-1, with D perhaps matching TRBD1 (6 bases). CDR3 length: 15 amino acids. Trimming removed 6 bases from V and 4 bases from J, with 16 bases in between. Germline CDR1 and CDR2: LNHDA and SQIVND (reference sequence). CDR3 in amino acids: CASSPSLGQYNEQFF. The CDR3 nucleotides are TGTGCCAGTAGCCCGTCCCTAGGACAGTACAATGAGCAGTTCTTC.

The chain links TRBV4-2 to TRBJ2-1; 11 positions match TRBD2. From germline, CDR1 is LGHNA and CDR2 YNFKEQ. After removal of 1 base from V and 7 bases from J, the junction contained 3 bases not matched to a gene. The length of the CDR3 is 15 residues. The CDR3 protein is CASSQVSSGGNEQFF. For the CDR3, the DNA is TGTGCCAGCAGCCAAGTGTCTAGCGGGGGGAATGAGCAGTTCTTC.

The rearrangement joins TRBV4-3 to TRBJ1-1, with a weak D call TRBD1 (5 bases). Looked up from germline, CDR1 is LGHNA and CDR2 is YSLEER. With 1 base removed from V and 4 bases from J, the gap between germline ends came to 7 bases. The CDR3 has 13 amino acids. This CDR3 is CASSQVGGTEAFF. For the CDR3, the DNA is TGCGCCAGCAGCCAAGTCGGGGGCACTGAAGCTTTCTTT.

The V call is TRBV6-8, the J call TRBJ2-2; 7 bases map to TRBD2. The J segment lost 1 base and the V segment lost 5 bases, leaving 4 bases of the junction unmatched. The germline V gene encodes CDR1 MNHGY and CDR2 SAAAGT. The CDR3 runs 15 residues. The DNA for the CDR3 is TGTGCCAGCAGTCGTCCGGGGGGGAACACCGGGGAGCTGTTTTTT. Protein product: CASSRPGGNTGELFF.

The V gene is TRBV25-1, the J gene TRBJ2-3; 9 bases fit TRBD1. Germline CDR1 MGHDK, CDR2 SYGVNS. The CDR3 runs to 17 residues. V lost 4 bases to trimming and J lost 2 bases; unmatched junction nucleotides: 10. CDR3 amino acids: CASSATPGQGITDTQYF. DNA of the CDR3: TGTGCCAGCAGTGCTACTCCGGGACAGGGTATCACAGATACGCAGTATTTT. Using reference TRBV25-1 and TRBJ2-3 for the parts outside the CDR3, the full variable domain is EADIYQTPRYLVIGTGKKITLECSQTMGHDKMYWYQQDPGMELHLIHYSYGVNSTEKGDLSSESTVSRIRTEHFPLTLESARPSHTSQYLCASSATPGQGITDTQYFGPGTRLTVL.

This chain joins TRBV11-2 and TRBJ1-2, with a tentative D call TRBD1 (6 bases). Germline V gene sequence: CDR1 SGHAT, CDR2 FQNNGV. Trimming left V 2 bases short and J 4 bases short, with 14 bases between. The CDR3 sequence is 15 residues long. The CDR3 DNA reads TGTGCCAGCAGCTTAACAGGGCGGCTTTCCTATGGCTACACCTTC. It yields the protein CASSLTGRLSYGYTF.

The chain uses TRBV2 and TRBJ1-5; D gene unclear. V lost 5 bases, J lost 6 bases, and 14 bases lay in between. Per the germline V gene, CDR1 is SNHLY and CDR2 is FYNNEI. The CDR3 totals 14 residues. The CDR3 is CASSPYREGQPQHF. CDR3 nucleotide sequence: TGTGCCAGCAGTCCGTATAGGGAGGGTCAGCCCCAGCATTTT.

This chain connects TRBV14 to TRBJ2-5; D unresolved. The end of the DNA is better explained by TRBJ2-7, so the J call may be wrong. This CDR3 is 11 amino acids long. Germline assignment: CDR1 SGHDN and CDR2 FVKESK. CDR3: CASSRNYEQYF. DNA for the CDR3: TGTGCCAGCAGCCGGAACTACGAGCAGTACTTC.